The clone carrying this T cell receptor beta chain was recorded once. The data derive from a study of blood T cell repertoires in COVID-19. Study-wide context: The analysed material was cDNA or gDNA that came from T cells, B-cell-depleted T cells, or PBMCs.

Authors' data handling: Amplification of reference gene primers provided the estimated nucleated cell counts. Here immunoSEQ multiplex PCR was the method, and the copy in TCRdb shows in-frame clones only, minus some. That table furnishes V, J and clone size, whereas the DNA furnished D and trimming. The repertoire holds 400,000 or so clones, with approximately 90% as singletons. The origin of this receptor is a woman aged 40 to 50 with COVID-19, enrolled during active disease. The sequenced sample was peripheral blood.

The CDR3 sequence: CASSVGPWGGSYNEQFF. CDR3 nucleotide sequence: TGTGCCAGCAGCGTAGGACCCTGGGGCGGCTCCTACAATGAGCAGTTCTTC. The chain has TRBV9 and TRBJ2-1, with a tentative D call TRBD1 (5 bases). Germline loops: CDR1 SGDLS, CDR2 YYNGEE. The CDR3 runs to 17 residues. The ends were cut back, 0 bases at V and 0 bases at J, with 13 bases in the middle. Full variable domain (missing parts from reference TRBV9 and TRBJ2-1): DSGVTQTPKHLITATGQRVTLRCSPRSGDLSVYWYQQSLDQGLQFLIQYYNGEERAKGNILERFSAQQFPDLHSELNLSSLELGDSALYFCASSVGPWGGSYNEQFFGPGTRLTVL.